This TCR beta chain emerged from a study of monozygotic twins with inflammatory bowel disease. Germline CDR1 SGHRS, CDR2 YFSETQ. This CDR3 comprises 15 residues. UMIs were attached via template switching, each with a 6-nucleotide sample barcode. From its re-call of the 5' RACE reads, TCRdb lists each CDR3 protein once, without DNA. Here the sample table reports 330,000 or so distinct CDR3 sequences. The clonotype originates from a human donor with ulcerative colitis or Crohn's disease, or a healthy co-twin of an affected twin (not recorded which). This chain connects TRBV5-1 to TRBJ1-1. Input material: blood. CDR3: CASSSVGGLNTEAFF.